This entry describes one TCR beta chain. Its antigen remains unknown. Produced via immunoSEQ multiplex PCR; TCRdb's table is partial and in-frame only. The table has approximately 9,000 clones, around nine tenths seen once; the top ten hold roughly 24%. This sample's time point: cycle 4 day 1 (C4D1), after 5 to 7 weeks of nivolumab. Relapse was seen in all patients after autologous stem cell transplantation, and brentuximab vedotin exposure was variable. The sample belongs to a study of PD-1 blockade in classical Hodgkin lymphoma. The CDR3 covers 15 residues. Unmatched junction bases numbered 7, after V lost 0 bases and J lost 9 bases. CDR1 LGHNA and CDR2 YNFKEQ come from the germline V gene. Study findings and constraints: Repertoires differed for reasons still undefined, possibly disease activity or prior therapy. Some patients started nivolumab under 1 year after ASCT, and they were excluded. Healthy donors were reported to have higher baseline TCR diversity than newly diagnosed patients. A significant rise in TCR diversity was seen by C4D1 for CD4+ cells but not for CD8+ cells.

V gene TRBV4-2 combines with J gene TRBJ1-5; 8 nucleotides match TRBD1. This TCR derives from a human donor with classical Hodgkin lymphoma. Sequenced material: peripheral blood mononuclear cells (PBMCs), taken before the fourth cycle of nivolumab. The CDR3 sequence: CASSQDGQGYRPQHF. The CDR3 bases are TGTGCCAGCAGCCAAGACGGACAGGGTTATCGGCCCCAGCATTTT.